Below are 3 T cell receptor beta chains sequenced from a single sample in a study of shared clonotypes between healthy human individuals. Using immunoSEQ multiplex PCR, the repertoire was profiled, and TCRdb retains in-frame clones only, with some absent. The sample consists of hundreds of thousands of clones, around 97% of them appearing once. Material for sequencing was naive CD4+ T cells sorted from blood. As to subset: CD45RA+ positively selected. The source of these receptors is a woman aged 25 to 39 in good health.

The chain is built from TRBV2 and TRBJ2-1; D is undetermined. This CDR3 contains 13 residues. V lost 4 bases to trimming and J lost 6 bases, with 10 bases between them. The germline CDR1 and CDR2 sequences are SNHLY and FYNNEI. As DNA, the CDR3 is TGTGCCAGCAGTGGGGGTTTTGGCAATGAGCAGTTCTTC. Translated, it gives CASSGGFGNEQFF.

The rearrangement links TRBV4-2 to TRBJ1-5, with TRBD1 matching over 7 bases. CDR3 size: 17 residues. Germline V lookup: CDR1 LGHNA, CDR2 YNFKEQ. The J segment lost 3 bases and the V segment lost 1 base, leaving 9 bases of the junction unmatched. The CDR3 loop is CASSQVAARGVNQPQHF. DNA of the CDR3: TGTGCCAGCAGCCAAGTGGCAGCCAGGGGGGTCAATCAGCCCCAGCATTTT.

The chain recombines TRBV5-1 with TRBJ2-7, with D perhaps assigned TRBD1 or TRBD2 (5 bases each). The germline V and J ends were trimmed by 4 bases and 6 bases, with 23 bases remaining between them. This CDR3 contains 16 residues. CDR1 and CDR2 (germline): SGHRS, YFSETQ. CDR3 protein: CASSPGTGTVDAEQYF. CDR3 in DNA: TGCGCCAGCAGCCCCGGGACCGGGACGGTAGACGCCGAGCAGTACTTC.